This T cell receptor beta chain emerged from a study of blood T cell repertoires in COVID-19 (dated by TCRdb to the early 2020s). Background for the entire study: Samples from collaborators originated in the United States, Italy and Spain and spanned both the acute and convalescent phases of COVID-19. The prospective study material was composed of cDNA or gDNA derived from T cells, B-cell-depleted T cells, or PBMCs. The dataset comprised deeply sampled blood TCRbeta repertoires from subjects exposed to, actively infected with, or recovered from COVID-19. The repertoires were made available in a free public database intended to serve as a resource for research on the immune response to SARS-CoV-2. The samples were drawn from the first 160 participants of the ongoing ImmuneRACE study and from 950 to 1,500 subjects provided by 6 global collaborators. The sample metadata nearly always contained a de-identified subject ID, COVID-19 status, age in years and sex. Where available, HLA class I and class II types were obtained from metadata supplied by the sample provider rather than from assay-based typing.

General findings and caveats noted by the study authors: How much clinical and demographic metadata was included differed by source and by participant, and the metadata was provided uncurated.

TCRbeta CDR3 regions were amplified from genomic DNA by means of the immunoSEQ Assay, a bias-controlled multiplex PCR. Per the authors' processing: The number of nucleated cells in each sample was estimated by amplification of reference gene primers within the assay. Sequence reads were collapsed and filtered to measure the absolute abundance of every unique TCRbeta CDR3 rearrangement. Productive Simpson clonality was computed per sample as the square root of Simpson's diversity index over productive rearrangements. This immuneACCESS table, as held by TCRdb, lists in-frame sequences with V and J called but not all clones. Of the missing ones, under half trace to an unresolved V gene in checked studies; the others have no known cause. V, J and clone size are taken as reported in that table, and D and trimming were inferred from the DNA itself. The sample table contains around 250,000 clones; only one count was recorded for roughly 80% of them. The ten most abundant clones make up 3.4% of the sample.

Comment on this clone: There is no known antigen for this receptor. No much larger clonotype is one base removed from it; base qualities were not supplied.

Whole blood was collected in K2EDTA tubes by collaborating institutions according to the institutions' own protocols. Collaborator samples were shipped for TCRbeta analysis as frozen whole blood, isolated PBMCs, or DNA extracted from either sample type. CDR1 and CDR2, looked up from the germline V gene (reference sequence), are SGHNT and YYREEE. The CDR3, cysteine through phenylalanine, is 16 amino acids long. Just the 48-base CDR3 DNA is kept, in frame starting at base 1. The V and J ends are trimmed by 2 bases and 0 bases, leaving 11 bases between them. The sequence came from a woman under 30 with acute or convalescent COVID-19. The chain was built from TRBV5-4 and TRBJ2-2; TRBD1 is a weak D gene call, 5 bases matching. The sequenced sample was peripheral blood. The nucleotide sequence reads TGTGCCAGCAGCTTACCAGGGTTCGCGAACACCGGGGAGCTGTTTTTT. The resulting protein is CASSLPGFANTGELFF.